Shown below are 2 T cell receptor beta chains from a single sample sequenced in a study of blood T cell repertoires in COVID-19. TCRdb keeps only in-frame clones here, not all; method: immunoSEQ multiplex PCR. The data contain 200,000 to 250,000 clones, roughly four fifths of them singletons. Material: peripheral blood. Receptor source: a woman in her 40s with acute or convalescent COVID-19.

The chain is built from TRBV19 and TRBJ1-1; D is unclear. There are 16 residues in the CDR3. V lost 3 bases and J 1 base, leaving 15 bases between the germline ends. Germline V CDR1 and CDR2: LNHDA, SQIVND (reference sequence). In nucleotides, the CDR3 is TGTGCCAGTAGTATCACGGCGACACGATCGAACACTGAAGCTTTCTTT. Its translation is CASSITATRSNTEAFF.

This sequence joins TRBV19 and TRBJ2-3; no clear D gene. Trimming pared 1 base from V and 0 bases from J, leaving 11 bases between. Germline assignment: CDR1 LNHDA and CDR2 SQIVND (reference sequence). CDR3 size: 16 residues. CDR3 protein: CASSIGRFSSTDTQYF. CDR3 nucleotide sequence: TGTGCCAGTAGTATAGGGCGGTTCTCTAGCACAGATACGCAGTATTTT. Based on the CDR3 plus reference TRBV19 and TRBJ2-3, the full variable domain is DGGITQSPKYLFRKEGQNVTLSCEQNLNHDAMYWYRQDPGQGLRLIYYSQIVNDFQKGDIAEGYSVSREKKESFPLTVTSAQKNPTAFYLCASSIGRFSSTDTQYFGPGTRLTVL.